The following is a T cell receptor beta chain sequence with its context. This specimen belongs to a study of blood T cell repertoires in COVID-19. As for the study in general: From T cells, B-cell-depleted T cells, or PBMCs came the material, which was cDNA or gDNA.

Authors' analysis steps: Estimation of nucleated cell counts was performed using reference gene primer amplification. Clones were read by immunoSEQ multiplex PCR, and TCRdb kept only the in-frame ones, dropping some. For V, J and clone size, that table is used; D and trimming come from the DNA. The repertoire holds about 250,000 clones, with 86% as singletons. V dropped 7 bases and J dropped 4 bases, with 22 bases sitting between them. This CDR3 has 16 residues. Germline CDR1 is SEHNR and CDR2 is FQNEAQ (reference sequence). Living in about two dozen US areas, the participants were between roughly 18 and 95 years of age. Cohort 3 recovered donors had two negative PCRs, clearance, or symptom resolution.

The J gene is TRBJ1-1, the V gene TRBV7-9, with a possible D match to TRBD1 (6 bases). The source material was PBMCs or T cells enriched from blood (not recorded which). This receptor was taken from a man between 18 and 29 years old who had recovered from COVID-19. CDR3 bases: TGTGCCAGCATCGGAGCGGGGAGGGGGTTGGGCACTGAAGCTTTCTTT. Protein sequence: CASIGAGRGLGTEAFF.